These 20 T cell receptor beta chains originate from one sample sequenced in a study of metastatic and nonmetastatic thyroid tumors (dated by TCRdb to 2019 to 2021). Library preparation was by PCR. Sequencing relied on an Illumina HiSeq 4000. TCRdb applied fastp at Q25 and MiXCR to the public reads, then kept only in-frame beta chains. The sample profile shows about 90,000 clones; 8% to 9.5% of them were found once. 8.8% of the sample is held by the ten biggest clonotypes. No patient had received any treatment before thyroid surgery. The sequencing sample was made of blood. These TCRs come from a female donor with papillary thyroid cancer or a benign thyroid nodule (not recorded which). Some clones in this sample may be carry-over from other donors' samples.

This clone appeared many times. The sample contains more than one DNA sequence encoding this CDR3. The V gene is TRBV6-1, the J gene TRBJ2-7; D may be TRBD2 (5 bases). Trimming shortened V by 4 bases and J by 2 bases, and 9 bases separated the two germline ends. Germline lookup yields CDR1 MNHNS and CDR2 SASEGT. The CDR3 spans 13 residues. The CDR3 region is CASSGFGAYEQYF. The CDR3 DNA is TGTGCCAGCAGTGGCTTCGGGGCCTACGAGCAGTACTTC.

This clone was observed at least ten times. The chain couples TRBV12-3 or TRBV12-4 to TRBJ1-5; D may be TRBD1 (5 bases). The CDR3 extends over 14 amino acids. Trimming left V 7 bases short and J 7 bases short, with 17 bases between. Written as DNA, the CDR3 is TGTGCCAGCACCCAGAGGCAGGGAGGGCAGCCCCAGCATTTT. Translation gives CASTQRQGGQPQHF.

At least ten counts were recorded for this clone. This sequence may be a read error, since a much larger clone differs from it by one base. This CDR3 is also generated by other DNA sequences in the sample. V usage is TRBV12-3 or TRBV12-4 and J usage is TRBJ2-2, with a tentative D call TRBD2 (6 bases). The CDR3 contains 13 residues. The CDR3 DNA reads TGTGCCAGCGTGGTAGCGAGTGGCGGGGAGCTGTTTTTC. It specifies CASVVASGGELFF.

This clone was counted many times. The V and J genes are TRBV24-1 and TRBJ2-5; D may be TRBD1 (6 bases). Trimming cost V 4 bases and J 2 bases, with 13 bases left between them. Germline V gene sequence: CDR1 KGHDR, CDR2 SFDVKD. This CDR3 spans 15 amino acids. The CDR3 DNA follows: TGTGCCACCAGTGACCGGGACACCACTCAAGAGACCCAGTACTTC. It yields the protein CATSDRDTTQETQYF.

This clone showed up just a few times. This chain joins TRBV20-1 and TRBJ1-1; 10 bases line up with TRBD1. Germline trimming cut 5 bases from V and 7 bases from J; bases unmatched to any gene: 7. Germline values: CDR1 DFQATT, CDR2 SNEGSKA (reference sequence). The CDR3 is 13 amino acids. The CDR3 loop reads CSARTGGFNEAFF. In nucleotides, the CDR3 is TGCAGTGCTCGGACAGGGGGTTTTAATGAAGCTTTCTTT.

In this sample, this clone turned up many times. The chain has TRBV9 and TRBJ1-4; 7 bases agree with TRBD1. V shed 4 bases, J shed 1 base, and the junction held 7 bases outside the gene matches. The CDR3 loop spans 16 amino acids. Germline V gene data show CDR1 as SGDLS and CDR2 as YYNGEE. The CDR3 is CASSPRQGVTNEKLFF. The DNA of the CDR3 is TGTGCCAGCAGCCCAAGACAGGGAGTAACTAATGAAAAACTGTTTTTT.

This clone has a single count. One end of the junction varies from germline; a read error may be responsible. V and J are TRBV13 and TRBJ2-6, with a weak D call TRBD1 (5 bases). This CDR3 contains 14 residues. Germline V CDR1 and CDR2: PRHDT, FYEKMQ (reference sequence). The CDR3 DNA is TGTGCCAGCATCTATATGTCTGGGGCCAACGTCCCGACTTTC. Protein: CASIYMSGANVPTF.

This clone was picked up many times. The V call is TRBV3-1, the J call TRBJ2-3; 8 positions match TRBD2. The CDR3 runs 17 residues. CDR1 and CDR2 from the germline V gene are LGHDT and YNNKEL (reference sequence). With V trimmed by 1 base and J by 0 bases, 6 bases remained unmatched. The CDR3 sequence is CASSQAGGPFSTDTQYF. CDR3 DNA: TGTGCCAGCAGCCAAGCGGGGGGGCCCTTCAGCACAGATACGCAGTATTTT.

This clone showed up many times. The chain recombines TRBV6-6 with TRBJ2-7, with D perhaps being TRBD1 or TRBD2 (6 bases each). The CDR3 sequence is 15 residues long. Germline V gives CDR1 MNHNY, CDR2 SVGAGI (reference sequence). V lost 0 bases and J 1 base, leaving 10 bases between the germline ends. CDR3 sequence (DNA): TGTGCCAGCAGTTACTCGACGGGGGCTTCCTACGAGCAGTACTTC. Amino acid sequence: CASSYSTGASYEQYF.

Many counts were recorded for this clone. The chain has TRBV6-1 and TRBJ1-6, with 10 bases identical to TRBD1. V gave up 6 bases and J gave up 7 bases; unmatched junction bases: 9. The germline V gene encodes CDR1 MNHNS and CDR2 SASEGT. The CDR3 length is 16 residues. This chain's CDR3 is CASRAERTGGNSPLHF. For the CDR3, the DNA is TGTGCCAGCAGGGCCGAACGGACAGGGGGAAATTCACCCCTCCACTTT.

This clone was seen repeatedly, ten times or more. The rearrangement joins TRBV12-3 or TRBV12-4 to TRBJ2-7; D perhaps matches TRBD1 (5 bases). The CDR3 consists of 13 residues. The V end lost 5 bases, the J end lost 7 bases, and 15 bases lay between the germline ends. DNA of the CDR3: TGTGCCAGCAGTACCCCGACAGCCGGGGAGCAGTACTTC. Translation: CASSTPTAGEQYF.

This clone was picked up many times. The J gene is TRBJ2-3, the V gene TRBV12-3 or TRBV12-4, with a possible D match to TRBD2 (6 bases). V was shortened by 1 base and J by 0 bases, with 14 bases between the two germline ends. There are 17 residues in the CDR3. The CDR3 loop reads CASSLELTGVSTDTQYF. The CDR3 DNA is TGTGCCAGCAGTTTAGAGCTTACGGGGGTGAGCACAGATACGCAGTATTTT.

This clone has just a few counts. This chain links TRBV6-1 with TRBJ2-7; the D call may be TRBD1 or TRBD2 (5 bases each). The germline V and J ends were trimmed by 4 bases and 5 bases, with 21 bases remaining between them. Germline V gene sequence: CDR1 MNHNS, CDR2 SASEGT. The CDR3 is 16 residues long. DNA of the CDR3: TGTGCCAGCAGTGGAAACCGTGTACCGGGACCAAACGAGCAGTACTTC. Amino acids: CASSGNRVPGPNEQYF.

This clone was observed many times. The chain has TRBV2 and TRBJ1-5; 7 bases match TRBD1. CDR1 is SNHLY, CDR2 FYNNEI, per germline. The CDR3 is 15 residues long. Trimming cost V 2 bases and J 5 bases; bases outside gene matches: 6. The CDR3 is CASSERPGGDQPQHF. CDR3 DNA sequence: TGTGCCAGCAGTGAAAGGCCAGGGGGAGATCAGCCCCAGCATTTT.

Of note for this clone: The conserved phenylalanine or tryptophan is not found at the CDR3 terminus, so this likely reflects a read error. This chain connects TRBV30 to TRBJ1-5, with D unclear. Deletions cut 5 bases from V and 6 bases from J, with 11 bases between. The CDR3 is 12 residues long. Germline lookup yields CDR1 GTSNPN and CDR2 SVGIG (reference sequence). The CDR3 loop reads CAWSEGGQPQHL. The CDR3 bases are TGTGCCTGGTCTGAGGGCGGTCAGCCCCAGCATCTT.

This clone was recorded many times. The CDR3 region has the DNA TGTGCCTGGAACCGACAGGGACCTAACTATGGCTACACCTTC. Translated: CAWNRQGPNYGYTF. The V call is TRBV30, the J call TRBJ1-2, with 7 bases fitting TRBD1. The germline V gene has CDR1 GTSNPN and CDR2 SVGIG (reference sequence). This CDR3 is built from 14 residues. The ends lost 4 bases at V and 0 bases at J; junction bases unmatched: 5.

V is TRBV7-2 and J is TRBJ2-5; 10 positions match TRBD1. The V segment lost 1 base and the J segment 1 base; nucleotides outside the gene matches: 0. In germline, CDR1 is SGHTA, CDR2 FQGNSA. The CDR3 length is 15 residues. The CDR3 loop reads CASSLGTGGQETQYF. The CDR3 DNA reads TGTGCCAGCAGCTTAGGGACAGGGGGCCAAGAGACCCAGTACTTC. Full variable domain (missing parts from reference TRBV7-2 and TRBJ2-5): GAGVSQSPSNKVTEKGKDVELRCDPISGHTALYWYRQSLGQGLEFLIYFQGNSAPDKSGLPSDRFSAERTGGSVSTLTIQRTQQEDSAVYLCASSLGTGGQETQYFGPGTRLLVL.

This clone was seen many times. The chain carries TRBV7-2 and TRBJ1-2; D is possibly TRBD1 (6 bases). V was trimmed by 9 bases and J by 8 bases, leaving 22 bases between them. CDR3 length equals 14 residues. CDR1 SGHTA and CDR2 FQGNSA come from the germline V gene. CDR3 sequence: CASGAGDPTKGYTF. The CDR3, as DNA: TGTGCCAGTGGGGCAGGGGACCCAACTAAAGGCTACACCTTC.

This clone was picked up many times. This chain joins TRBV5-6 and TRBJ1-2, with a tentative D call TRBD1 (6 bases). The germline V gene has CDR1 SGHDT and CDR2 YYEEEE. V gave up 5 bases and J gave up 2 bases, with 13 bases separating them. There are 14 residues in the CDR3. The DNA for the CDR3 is TGTGCCAGCAGGCGGGCTGGACAGAACTATGGCTACACCTTC. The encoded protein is CASRRAGQNYGYTF.

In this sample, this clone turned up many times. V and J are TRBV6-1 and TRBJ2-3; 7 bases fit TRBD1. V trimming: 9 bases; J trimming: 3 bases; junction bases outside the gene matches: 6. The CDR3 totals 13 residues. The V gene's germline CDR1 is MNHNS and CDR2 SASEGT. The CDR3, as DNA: TGTGCCAGTTCTGGGACAGAGACAGATACGCAGTATTTT. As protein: CASSGTETDTQYF.